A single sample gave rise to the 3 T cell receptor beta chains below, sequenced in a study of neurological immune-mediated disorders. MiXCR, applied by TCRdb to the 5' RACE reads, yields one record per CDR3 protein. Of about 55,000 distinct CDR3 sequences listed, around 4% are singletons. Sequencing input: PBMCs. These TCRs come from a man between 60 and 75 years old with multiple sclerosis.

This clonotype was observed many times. The CDR3 loop reads CSAVPGQGNNEQFF. In DNA form, the CDR3 reads TGCAGTGCTGTCCCCGGACAGGGAAACAATGAGCAGTTCTTC. The rearrangement uses TRBV20-1 and TRBJ2-1, with TRBD1 matching over 8 bases. The J segment lost 5 bases and the V segment lost 5 bases, leaving 8 bases of the junction unmatched. Germline V gene data show CDR1 as DFQATT and CDR2 as SNEGSKA (reference sequence). This CDR3 has 14 residues.

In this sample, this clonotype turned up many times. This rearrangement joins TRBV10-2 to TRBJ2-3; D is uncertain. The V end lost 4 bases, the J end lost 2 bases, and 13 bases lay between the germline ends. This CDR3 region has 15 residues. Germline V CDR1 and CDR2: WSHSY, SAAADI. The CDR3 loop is CASSAIGELTDTQYF. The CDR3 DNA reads TGCGCCAGCAGTGCTATTGGAGAACTCACAGATACGCAGTATTTT.

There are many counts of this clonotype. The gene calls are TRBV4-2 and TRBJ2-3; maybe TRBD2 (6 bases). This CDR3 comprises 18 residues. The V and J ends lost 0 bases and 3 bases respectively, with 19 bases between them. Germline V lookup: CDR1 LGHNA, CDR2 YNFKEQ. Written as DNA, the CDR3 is TGTGCCAGCAGCCAAGATTATGCCCTTAGCGGCGAGACAGATACGCAGTATTTT. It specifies CASSQDYALSGETDTQYF.